Listed below are T cell receptor beta chains from one sample, sequenced in a study of cytomegalovirus exposure and HLA in healthy donors. Only in-frame clones appear in the TCRdb table, and some are missing; sequencing was by immunoSEQ multiplex PCR. The sample consists of 110,000 or so clones, about 81% of them appearing once. The sequencing sample was made of PBMCs. The receptors were gathered from a man younger than 40 in good health and CMV-seronegative. The CDR3 runs from the conserved cysteine through the conserved F or W. D genes are given only for firm matches. Size values are once, few and many counts, or a class for expanded clones, and some rows have none.

TRBD1 | TRBJ2-5 | . | TRBV5-1 | TGCGCCAGCAGTCTGGACAGGGGGCGCGTAGAGACCCAGTACTTC | CASSLDRGRVETQYF
. | TRBJ2-2 | . | TRBV28 | TGTGCCAGCGGGAGGAGAGACACCGGGGAGCTGTTTTTT | CASGRRDTGELFF
TRBD1 | TRBJ1-3 | . | TRBV7-6 | TGTGCCAGCAGCTTTTCCCGACGACAGGGAGGAAACACCATATATTTT | CASSFSRRQGGNTIYF
TRBD1 | TRBJ2-6 | . | TRBV4-3 | TGCGCCAGCAGCCTACTGACAGGGGGCACTTCTGGGGCCAACGTCCTGACTTTC | CASSLLTGGTSGANVLTF
. | TRBJ2-2 | . | TRBV4-3 | TGCGCCAGCAGCCAAGAGTGGGGGGGCGTCACCGGGGAGCTGTTTTTT | CASSQEWGGVTGELFF
TRBD1 | TRBJ2-7 | once | TRBV27 | TGTGCCAGCAGTTTAAGGGACAGGGGTTACGAGCAGTACTTC | CASSLRDRGYEQYF
TRBD2 | TRBJ2-3 | . | TRBV9 | TGTGCCAGCAGCGCACCTAGCGGGGGGTTCACAGATACGCAGTATTTT | CASSAPSGGFTDTQYF
. | TRBJ1-2 | . | TRBV11-1 | TGTGCCAGCAGCTCCTCTGGCGGCCAGAGGGGCTACACCTTC | CASSSSGGQRGYTF
TRBD2 | TRBJ2-1 | . | TRBV7-9 | TGTGCCAGCACCCCGCTAAACGAGGCGTGGGGGGGCTCCTACAATGAGCAGTTCTTC | CASTPLNEAWGGSYNEQFF
TRBD2 | TRBJ2-7 | . | TRBV2 | TGTGCCAGCAGTTCCTGGGACTACCCCTACGAGCAGTACTTC | CASSSWDYPYEQYF
. | TRBJ2-7 | . | TRBV19 | TGTGCCAGTAGTATTTCTGGGGCCGAGCAGTACTTC | CASSISGAEQYF
TRBD2 | TRBJ2-2 | . | TRBV6-1 | TGTGCCAGCAGTGAAATAAGGGTACTAGCGGGAGTTCGGACCGGGGAGCTGTTTTTT | CASSEIRVLAGVRTGELFF
TRBD1 | TRBJ1-1 | few | TRBV5-6 | TGTGCCAGCACGAATCTGGACAGGAGGAACACTGAAGCTTTCTTT | CASTNLDRRNTEAFF
TRBD1 | TRBJ1-2 | . | TRBV19 | TGTGCCGTCGGGACAGCCTCTGTTTCTAACTATGGCTACACCTTC | CAVGTASVSNYGYTF
TRBD1 | TRBJ1-3 | . | TRBV7-9 | TGTGCCAGCAGCTTAACGGGACAGGGTATCGGCACCATATATTTT | CASSLTGQGIGTIYF
. | TRBJ1-1 | . | TRBV6-1 | TGTGCCAGCAGTGTAGAGATGAACACTGAAGCTTTCTTT | CASSVEMNTEAFF
. | TRBJ1-1 | . | TRBV7-2 | TGTGCCAGCAGCGAGAGGGCATTGAACACTGAAGCTTTCTTT | CASSERALNTEAFF
TRBD2 | TRBJ2-3 | . | TRBV10-2 | TGCGCCAGCAGTGAGTCCGGGGGGGCTGGCACAGATACGCAGTATTTT | CASSESGGAGTDTQYF
TRBD2 | TRBJ2-6 | . | TRBV5-1 | TGCGCCAGCAGCCCTTGGGGGGGGGCTGGGGCCAACGTCCTGACTTTC | CASSPWGGAGANVLTF
TRBD1 | TRBJ1-5 | . | TRBV19 | TGTGCCAGTAGTATTCCAGGACAGGGAATATGGCAGCCCCAGCATTTT | CASSIPGQGIWQPQHF
TRBD1 | TRBJ2-7 | few | TRBV6-5 | TGTGCCAGCAGTTTCCAGACAGGGGGCGGCGAGCAGTACTTC | CASSFQTGGGEQYF
. | TRBJ2-7 | . | TRBV2 | TGTGCCAGCGGACAACTCCTTAACGAGCAGTACTTC | CASGQLLNEQYF
. | TRBJ2-7 | . | TRBV5-6 | TGTGCCAGCAGCTTGGTCGCAGGGGAGGGCGAGCAGTACTTC | CASSLVAGEGEQYF
. | TRBJ2-2 | once | TRBV5-1 | TGCGCCAGCAGCTTGGCACGGACTACGAAAGACGGCGGGGAGCTGTTTTTT | CASSLARTTKDGGELFF
TRBD2 | TRBJ2-5 | . | TRBV5-4 | TGTGCCAGCAGCCCCGGGACTAGCGGCCAAGAGACCCAGTACTTC | CASSPGTSGQETQYF
. | TRBJ1-5 | . | TRBV7-8 | TGTGCCAGCAGCTCAGGCGTTCTGGGTGTGGGTCAGCCCCAGCATTTT | CASSSGVLGVGQPQHF
TRBD1 | TRBJ2-6 | once | TRBV18 | TGTGCCAGCTCGCTCGACAGGGGAAGGTGGGTCTCTGGGGCCAACGTCCTGACTTTC | CASSLDRGRWVSGANVLTF
TRBD1 | TRBJ1-5 | few | TRBV10-3 | TGTGCCATCAGTAAACAGGGGAATGCGCAGCCCCAGCATTTT | CAISKQGNAQPQHF
. | TRBJ1-4 | . | TRBV15 | TGTGCCACCAGCAGGGATCGGATCGGGGCTAATGAAAAACTGTTTTTT | CATSRDRIGANEKLFF
TRBD1 | TRBJ2-1 | . | TRBV7-7 | TGTGCCAGCAGCTCGGGACAGGGGGGGAACAATGAGCAGTTCTTC | CASSSGQGGNNEQFF
. | TRBJ1-2 | . | TRBV5-1 | TGCGCCAGCAGCACGGAGGGGACGGAGACGTCCTATGGCTACACCTTC | CASSTEGTETSYGYTF
TRBD1 | TRBJ1-2 | . | TRBV2 | TGTGCCAGCTCATTCTCCGGGACAGCCCAGGGAGGCTACACCTTC | CASSFSGTAQGGYTF
. | TRBJ2-1 | . | TRBV9 | TGTGCCAGCAGCGTAGGGAGTCGGGCCTACAATGAGCAGTTCTTC | CASSVGSRAYNEQFF
TRBD2 | TRBJ2-2 | . | TRBV5-4 | TGTGCCAGCAGCTTGACTAGCGGGGCCACCGGGGAGCTGTTTTTT | CASSLTSGATGELFF
TRBD1 | TRBJ2-1 | . | TRBV29-1 | TGCAGCGTGGGTAGACAGGGGAATGAGCAGTTCTTC | CSVGRQGNEQFF
. | TRBJ2-7 | . | TRBV4-1 | TGCGCCAGAAGCCGGACAGAGAGCTCCTACGAGCAGTACTTC | CARSRTESSYEQYF
TRBD1 | TRBJ2-7 | . | TRBV28 | TGTGCCAGCAGTTTAAAGGGGACAGGGGACTACGAGCAGTACTTC | CASSLKGTGDYEQYF
TRBD2 | TRBJ2-5 | . | TRBV13 | TGTGCCAGCAGCTTAGCCCTAGCGGGGGGTGGAGAGACCCAGTACTTC | CASSLALAGGGETQYF
. | TRBJ2-7 | . | TRBV28 | TGTGCCAGCAGCCACCCCCAGGGCTATTACGAGCAGTACTTC | CASSHPQGYYEQYF
TRBD1 | TRBJ2-7 | once | TRBV9 | TGTGCCAGCAGCGTGGGGGACAGTTCCTACGAGCAGTACTTC | CASSVGDSSYEQYF
TRBD2 | TRBJ2-1 | . | TRBV29-1 | TGCAGCGTTGAATTAGCGGGAGGGCCTAGGTCCTACAATGAGCAGTTCTTC | CSVELAGGPRSYNEQFF